The 4 T cell receptor beta chains below all came from one sample that was sequenced in a study of read filtering for tumor transcriptome and immune sequencing. This library used approximately 390 ng RNA and molecular barcoded adaptors spanning alpha/delta and beta/gamma chains. TCRdb called the reads again in MiXCR, with one record for every CDR3 protein. The sample records some 40,000 distinct CDR3 sequences, roughly an eighth being singletons. Sequencing was done on a sample of a population of CD138-negative cells sorted from bone marrow. The receptors come from a donor aged 40 or over with multiple myeloma.

This clonotype was recorded many times. The chain joins TRBV29-1 to TRBJ2-5; 8 nucleotides align to TRBD1. The junction had 13 bases not matched to a gene; V was cut back by 4 bases and J by 6 bases. Per germline, CDR1 SQVTM and CDR2 ANQGSEA. The CDR3 totals 15 residues. The CDR3: CSVAGTGEFGKTQYF. For the CDR3, the DNA is TGCAGCGTTGCCGGGACAGGAGAATTCGGGAAGACCCAGTACTTC.

Many counts were recorded for this clonotype. V gene TRBV24-1 combines with J gene TRBJ2-3, with D uncertain. Looked up from germline, CDR1 is KGHDR and CDR2 is SFDVKD. The V gene lost 4 bases and the J gene lost 5 bases, with 6 bases spanning the gap. The CDR3 consists of 12 residues. For the CDR3, the DNA is TGTGCCACCAGTGAGCTCGGAGATACGCAGTATTTT. Its protein is CATSELGDTQYF.

This clonotype was recorded at least ten times. The CDR3 region has the DNA TGCAGCGTGGTGGACAGGGGAAATCTATACGAGCAGTACTTC. Translation gives CSVVDRGNLYEQYF. The V and J genes are TRBV29-1 and TRBJ2-7; 9 nucleotides agree with TRBD1. The V segment lost 6 bases and the J segment 4 bases; nucleotides outside the gene matches: 10. Germline values: CDR1 SQVTM, CDR2 ANQGSEA. The CDR3 runs 14 residues.

This clonotype has a count of ten or more. The J gene is TRBJ2-7, the V gene TRBV20-1; D perhaps matches TRBD1 (6 bases). V lost 5 bases and J 2 bases, leaving 10 bases between the germline ends. From germline, CDR1 is DFQATT and CDR2 SNEGSKA (reference sequence). The CDR3 consists of 12 residues. CDR3 in amino acids: CSAPDRTYEQYF. The CDR3 region has the DNA TGCAGTGCTCCAGACAGGACCTACGAGCAGTACTTC.